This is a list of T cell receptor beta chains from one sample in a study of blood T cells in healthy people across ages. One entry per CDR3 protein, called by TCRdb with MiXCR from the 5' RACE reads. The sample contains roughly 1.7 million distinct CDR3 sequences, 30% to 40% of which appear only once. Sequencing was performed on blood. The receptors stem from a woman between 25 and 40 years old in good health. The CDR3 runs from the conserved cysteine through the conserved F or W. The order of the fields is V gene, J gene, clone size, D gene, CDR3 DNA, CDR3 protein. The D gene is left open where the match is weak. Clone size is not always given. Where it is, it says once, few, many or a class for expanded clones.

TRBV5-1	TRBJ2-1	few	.	TGCGCCAGCAGCCCGGACGGGGGGCCCTACAATGAGCAGTTCTTC	CASSPDGGPYNEQFF
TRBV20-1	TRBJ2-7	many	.	TGCAGTGCAATCCTCCGGGACGGCTCCTACGAGCAGTACTTC	CSAILRDGSYEQYF
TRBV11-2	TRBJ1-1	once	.	TGTGCCAGCAGCCGAGGGGTAAAGAACACTGAAGCTTTCTTT	CASSRGVKNTEAFF
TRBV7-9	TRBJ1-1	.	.	TGTGCCAGCAGCTTTTTGGGCCCTGGGTACACTGAAGCTTTCTTT	CASSFLGPGYTEAFF
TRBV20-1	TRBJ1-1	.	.	TGCAGTGCTAGGGAACGGGCCTTGAACACTGAAGCTTTCTTT	CSARERALNTEAFF
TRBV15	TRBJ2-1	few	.	TGTGCCACCAGCAGAGACGGGGCCCGAGGGTATGAGCAGTTCTTC	CATSRDGARGYEQFF
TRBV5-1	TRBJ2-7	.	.	TGCGCCAGCAGTTTCGACCGTCGCCGTGGGGGCAAGGCCTACGAGCAGTACTTC	CASSFDRRRGGKAYEQYF
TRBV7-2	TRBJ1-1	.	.	TGTGCCAGCAGCTTTTTCGGATACACGAACACTGAAGCTTTCTTT	CASSFFGYTNTEAFF
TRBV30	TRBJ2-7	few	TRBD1	TGTGCCTGGAGTGGGACCGGGACAGGGAACGAGCAGTACTTC	CAWSGTGTGNEQYF
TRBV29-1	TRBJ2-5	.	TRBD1	TGCAGCAGCCGTTACAGGGGGCGCATGGAGACCCAGTACTTC	CSSRYRGRMETQYF
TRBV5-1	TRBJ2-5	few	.	TGCGCCAGCAGCTCTGGGCGAAACGGGGAGACCCAGTACTTC	CASSSGRNGETQYF
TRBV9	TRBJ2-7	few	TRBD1	TGTGCCAGCAGCGAGGGGGCCCTTAAACCCTACGAGCAGTACTTC	CASSEGALKPYEQYF
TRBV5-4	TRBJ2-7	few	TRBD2	TGTGCCAGCAGCCCGGGTCAACTAGCGCGGTACGAGCAGTACTTC	CASSPGQLARYEQYF
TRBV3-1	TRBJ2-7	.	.	TGTGCCAGCAGCCAAATCTCAGGGTGGGGCTACGAGCAGTACTTC	CASSQISGWGYEQYF
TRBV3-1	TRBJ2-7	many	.	TGTGCCAGCAGCCAAAAGACAGGCTACGAGCAGTACTTC	CASSQKTGYEQYF
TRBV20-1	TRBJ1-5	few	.	TGCAGTGCGAATCGGGCGGAGGATAGCAATCAGCCCCAGCATTTT	CSANRAEDSNQPQHF
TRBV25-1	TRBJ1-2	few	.	TGTGCCAGCCGCGCGGGGTGGTATGGCTACACCTTC	CASRAGWYGYTF
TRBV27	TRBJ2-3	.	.	TGTGCCAGCAAGTCCTCGGGTCGGACAGCCACAGATACGCAGTATTTT	CASKSSGRTATDTQYF
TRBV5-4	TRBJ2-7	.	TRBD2	TGTGCCAGCAAAGCGGGTCGGGGGGGTTCGTACTTC	CASKAGRGGSYF
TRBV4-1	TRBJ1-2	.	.	TGCGCCAGCAGCGGGCACACGGGGGGCAGCTATGGCTACACCTTC	CASSGHTGGSYGYTF
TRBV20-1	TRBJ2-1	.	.	TGCAGTGCTAGATCCCTAGATGGAGAGACCCAGTTCTTC	CSARSLDGETQFF
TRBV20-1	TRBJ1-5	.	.	TGCAGTGCTAAAACAGGAATGAACAATCAGCCCCAGCATTTT	CSAKTGMNNQPQHF
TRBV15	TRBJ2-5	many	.	TGTGCCACCAGCAGCGGCTGGGGAATTAGTTCCGTCCAAGAGACCCAGTACTTC	CATSSGWGISSVQETQYF
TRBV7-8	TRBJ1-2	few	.	TGTGCCAGCAGCTTAGAAGTGCAGGGGTGGCAGGGCGGTTACACCTTC	CASSLEVQGWQGGYTF
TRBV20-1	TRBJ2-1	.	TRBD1	TGCAGTGCTAGGTCAGGGGGCAGGGTGTCCTACAATGAGCAGTTCTTC	CSARSGGRVSYNEQFF
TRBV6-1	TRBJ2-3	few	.	TGTGCCAGCAGTGAAACCGAATCGTTGACGCAGTATTTT	CASSETESLTQYF
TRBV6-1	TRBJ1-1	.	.	TGTGCCAGCACCGTGGAGGGGGGCACTGAAGCTTTCTTT	CASTVEGGTEAFF
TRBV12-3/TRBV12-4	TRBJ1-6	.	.	TGTGCCAGCAATCAGGGCTTGGGTTCACCCCTCCACTTT	CASNQGLGSPLHF
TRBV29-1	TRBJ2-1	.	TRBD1	TGCAGCGTTAACAAGGGACAGGGACTTTACAATGAGCAGTTCTTC	CSVNKGQGLYNEQFF
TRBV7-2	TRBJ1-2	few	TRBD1	TGTGCCAGCAGCTTCACCAGGGGGCGAGATGGCTACACCTTC	CASSFTRGRDGYTF
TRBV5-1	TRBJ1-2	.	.	TGCGCCAGCAGCTTGGGGTATGGAGGTTTGGATGGCTACACCTTC	CASSLGYGGLDGYTF
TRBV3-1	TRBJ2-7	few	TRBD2	TGTGCCAGCAGCCAAGTCTCGAGTAGCGGGAGTTACGAGCAGTACTTC	CASSQVSSSGSYEQYF
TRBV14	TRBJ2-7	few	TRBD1	TGTGCCAGCAGCCAAGCCACAGGGGTGACCTACGAGCAGTACTTC	CASSQATGVTYEQYF
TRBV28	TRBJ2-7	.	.	TGTGCCAGCAGTTTTAAGTACGAGCAGTACTTC	CASSFKYEQYF
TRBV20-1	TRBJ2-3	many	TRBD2	TGCAGTGCTGGGGGACTAGCGGTAACGGCGCAGTATTTT	CSAGGLAVTAQYF
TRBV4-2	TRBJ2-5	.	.	TGTGGCAGCAGCCAAACAGGGAAGGAGACCCAGTACTTC	CGSSQTGKETQYF
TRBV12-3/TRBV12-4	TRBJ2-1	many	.	TGTGCCAGCAGAGTCTCCGGTCACAACAATGAGCAGTTCTTC	CASRVSGHNNEQFF
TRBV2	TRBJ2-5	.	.	TGTGCCAACTCCCGGGACAACCAAGGGACCCAGTACTTC	CANSRDNQGTQYF
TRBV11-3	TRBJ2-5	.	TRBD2	TGTACCAGCAGCCGCGGGGGACTAGCGGGGCAAGAGACCCAGTACTTC	CTSSRGGLAGQETQYF
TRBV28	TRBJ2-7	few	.	TGTGCCAGCAGTTCCCTTCGGGTAGGGGGCTACGAGCAGTACTTC	CASSSLRVGGYEQYF
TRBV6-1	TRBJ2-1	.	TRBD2	TGTGCCAGCACCCTAAATGGGCTAGCGGCTTCAAATGAGCAGTTCTTC	CASTLNGLAASNEQFF
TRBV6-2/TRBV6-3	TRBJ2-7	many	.	TGTGCCAGCCGGACAGACGTCTCCTACGAGCAGTACTTC	CASRTDVSYEQYF
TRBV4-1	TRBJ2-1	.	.	TGCGCCAGCAGCCAAGATCATACCTATACCTACAATGAGCAGTTCTTC	CASSQDHTYTYNEQFF
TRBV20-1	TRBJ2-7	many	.	TGCAGTGCTAGACAGGGGATTAGGTCCTACGAGCAGTACTTC	CSARQGIRSYEQYF
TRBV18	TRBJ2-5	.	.	TGTGCCAGCTCACCCTCTAAGACGGAGACCCGGTACTTC	CASSPSKTETRYF
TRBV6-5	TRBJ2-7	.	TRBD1	TGTGCCAGCAGTCGGGGACAGGACGAGCAGTACTTC	CASSRGQDEQYF
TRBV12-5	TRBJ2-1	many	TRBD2	TGTGCTAGTGGTCTAGCGGGAGTCAATGAGCAGTTCTTC	CASGLAGVNEQFF
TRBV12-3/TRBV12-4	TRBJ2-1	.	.	TGTGTCAGCAGCCCTACCAACAATGAGCAGTTCTTC	CVSSPTNNEQFF
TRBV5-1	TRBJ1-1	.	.	TGCGCCAGCAGCTTGGGTCAGCCAGCCGTCGACACTGAAGCTTTCTTT	CASSLGQPAVDTEAFF
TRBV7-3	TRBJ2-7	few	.	TGTGCCAGCAGCTTAGTAGGGGACACCGACTACGAGCAGTACTTC	CASSLVGDTDYEQYF
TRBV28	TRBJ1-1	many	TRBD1	TGTGCCAGCAGTCCCCCCGGGACAGGGGCCGTTAACACTGAAGCTTTCTTT	CASSPPGTGAVNTEAFF
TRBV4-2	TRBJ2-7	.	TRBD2	TGTGCCAGCAGCCGACGGCTGCCAGCGGGGGTCTCCTACAATGAGCAGTACTTC	CASSRRLPAGVSYNEQYF
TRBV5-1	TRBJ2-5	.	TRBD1	TGCGCCAGCAGCCCGTCGACAGGGCAAAGACCCCAAGAGACCCAGTACTTC	CASSPSTGQRPQETQYF
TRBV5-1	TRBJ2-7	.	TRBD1	TGCGCCAGCAGCTTGGAGGTGTATACGACAGGGGTCTACGAGCAGTACTTC	CASSLEVYTTGVYEQYF